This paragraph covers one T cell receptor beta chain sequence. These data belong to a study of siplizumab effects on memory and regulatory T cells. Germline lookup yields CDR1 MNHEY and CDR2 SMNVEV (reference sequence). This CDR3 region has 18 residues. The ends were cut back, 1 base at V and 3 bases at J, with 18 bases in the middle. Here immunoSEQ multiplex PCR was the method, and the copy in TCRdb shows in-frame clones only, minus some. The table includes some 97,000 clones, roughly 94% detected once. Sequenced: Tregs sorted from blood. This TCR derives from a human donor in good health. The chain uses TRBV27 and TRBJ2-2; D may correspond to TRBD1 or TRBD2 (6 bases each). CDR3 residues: CASSLYVGWGAYTGELFF. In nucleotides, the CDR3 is TGTGCCAGCAGTTTATATGTAGGGTGGGGGGCGTACACCGGGGAGCTGTTTTTT.